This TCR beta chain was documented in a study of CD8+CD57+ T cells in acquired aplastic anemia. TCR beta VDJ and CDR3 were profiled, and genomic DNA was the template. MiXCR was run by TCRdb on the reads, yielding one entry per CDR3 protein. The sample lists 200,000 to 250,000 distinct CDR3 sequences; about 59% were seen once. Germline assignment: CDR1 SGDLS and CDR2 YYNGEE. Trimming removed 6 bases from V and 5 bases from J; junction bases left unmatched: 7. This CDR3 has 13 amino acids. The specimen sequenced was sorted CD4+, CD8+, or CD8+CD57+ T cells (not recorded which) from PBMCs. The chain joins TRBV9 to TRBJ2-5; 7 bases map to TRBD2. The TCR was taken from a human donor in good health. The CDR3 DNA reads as TGTGCCAGCAACTCGGGGGAGGGGGAGACCCAGTACTTC. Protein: CASNSGEGETQYF.